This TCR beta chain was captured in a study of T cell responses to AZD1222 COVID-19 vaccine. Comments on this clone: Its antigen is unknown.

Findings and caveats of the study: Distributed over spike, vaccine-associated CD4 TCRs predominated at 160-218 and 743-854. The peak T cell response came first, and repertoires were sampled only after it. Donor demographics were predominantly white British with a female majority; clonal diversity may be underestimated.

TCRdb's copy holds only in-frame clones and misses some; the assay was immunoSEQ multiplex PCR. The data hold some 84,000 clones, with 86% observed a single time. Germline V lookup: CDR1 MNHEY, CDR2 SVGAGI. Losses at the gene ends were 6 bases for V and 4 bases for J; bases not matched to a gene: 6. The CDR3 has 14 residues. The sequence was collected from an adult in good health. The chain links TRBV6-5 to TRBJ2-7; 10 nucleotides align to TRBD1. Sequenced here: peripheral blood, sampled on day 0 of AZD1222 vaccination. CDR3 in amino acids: CASRIDRGPYEQYF. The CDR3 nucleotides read TGTGCCAGCAGAATCGACAGGGGGCCATACGAGCAGTACTTC.